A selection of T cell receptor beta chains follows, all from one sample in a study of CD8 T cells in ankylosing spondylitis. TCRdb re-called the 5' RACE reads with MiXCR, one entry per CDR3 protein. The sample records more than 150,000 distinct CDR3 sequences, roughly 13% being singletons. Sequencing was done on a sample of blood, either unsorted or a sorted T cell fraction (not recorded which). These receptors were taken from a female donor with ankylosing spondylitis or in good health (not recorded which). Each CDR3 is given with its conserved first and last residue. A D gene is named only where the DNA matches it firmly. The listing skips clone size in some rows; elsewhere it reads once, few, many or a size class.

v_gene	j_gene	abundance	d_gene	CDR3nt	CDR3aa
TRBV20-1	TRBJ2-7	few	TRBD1	TGCAGTGCATGTCCCGGGACAGGGGCAACCTACGAGCAGTACTTC	CSACPGTGATYEQYF
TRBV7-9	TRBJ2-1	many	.	TGTGCCAGCACCCCGTGGGGGAGCTCCTACAATGAGCAGTTCTTC	CASTPWGSSYNEQFF
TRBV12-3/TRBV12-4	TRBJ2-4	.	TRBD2	TGTGCCAGCAGTTTCTTAGCGGGAGAGGGAAAAAACATTCAGTACTTC	CASSFLAGEGKNIQYF
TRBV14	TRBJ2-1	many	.	TGTGCCAGCAGCCACCCGGGACCGAGAAGGAATGAGCAGTTCTTC	CASSHPGPRRNEQFF
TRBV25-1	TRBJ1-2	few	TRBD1	TGTGCCAGCAGTGCCCGTAAGGACCGGGACAGGGGGCGGTGGAACTATGGCTACACCTTC	CASSARKDRDRGRWNYGYTF
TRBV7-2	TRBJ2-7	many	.	TGTGCCAGCAGCTTAACGCCAAAGGGGGAGCAGTACTTC	CASSLTPKGEQYF
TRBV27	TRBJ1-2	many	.	TGTGCCAGCACCACAGGGCACTATGGCTACACCTTC	CASTTGHYGYTF
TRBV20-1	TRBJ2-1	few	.	TGCAGTGCTAGAGTGTTCAGCGCGAGCTCCTACAATGAGCAGTTCTTC	CSARVFSASSYNEQFF
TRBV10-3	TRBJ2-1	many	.	TGTGCCATCAGTGAGGACTCGCGGAGCAATGAGCAGTTCTTC	CAISEDSRSNEQFF
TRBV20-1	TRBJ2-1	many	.	TGCAGTGCTAGACTAGGGGTCAATGAGCAGTTCTTC	CSARLGVNEQFF
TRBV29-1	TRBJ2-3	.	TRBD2	TGCAGCGCCAATGGACTAGCGGGACCTCCCGATACGCAGTATTTT	CSANGLAGPPDTQYF
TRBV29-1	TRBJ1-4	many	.	TGCAGCGTTGGCGTAGGAGGGCAGGGTGAAAAACTGTTTTTT	CSVGVGGQGEKLFF
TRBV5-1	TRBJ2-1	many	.	TGCGCCAGCAGCGCCGACAGTCCTAATGAGCAGTTCTTC	CASSADSPNEQFF
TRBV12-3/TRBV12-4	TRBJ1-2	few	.	TGTGCCAGCAGTTTCAAAATCTATGGCTACACCTTC	CASSFKIYGYTF
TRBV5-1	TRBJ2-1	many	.	TGCGCCAGCAGACCCGGACAGAATGAGCAGTTCTTC	CASRPGQNEQFF
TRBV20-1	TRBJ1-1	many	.	TGCAGTGCTAGAGATTATAAACAGGGCGCGAACACTGAAGCTTTCTTT	CSARDYKQGANTEAFF
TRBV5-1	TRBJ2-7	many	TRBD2	TGCGCCAGCAGTCTCGGGGGGGCGGGACTCCTGGACGAGCAGTACTTC	CASSLGGAGLLDEQYF
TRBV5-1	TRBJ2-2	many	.	TGCGCCAGCAGACAGGGTTCGAACACCGGGGAGCTGTTTTTT	CASRQGSNTGELFF
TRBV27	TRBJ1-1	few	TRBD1	TGTGCCAGCAGTTCCAGGACAGGGAGTGTTGCTTTCTTT	CASSSRTGSVAFF
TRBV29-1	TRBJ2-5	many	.	TGCAGCGTTGAGGGTAGCGGTCAAGAGACCCAGTACTTC	CSVEGSGQETQYF
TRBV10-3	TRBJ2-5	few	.	TGTGCCATCAGTGAGGGGACCAACTTC	CAISEGTNF
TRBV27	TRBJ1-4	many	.	TGTGCCAGCAGCTCAGGGGTCTGGGAAAAACTGTTTTTT	CASSSGVWEKLFF
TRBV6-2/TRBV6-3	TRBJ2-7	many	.	TGTGCCAGCAGCAAAACCGAGACATTCTCCTACGAGCAGTACTTC	CASSKTETFSYEQYF
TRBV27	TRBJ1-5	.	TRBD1	TGTGCCAGCAGCCCGACAGGGGTCTCCAATCAGCCCCAGCATTTT	CASSPTGVSNQPQHF
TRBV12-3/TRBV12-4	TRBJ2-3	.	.	TGTGCCAGCACCTTAATTTTGCCAGATACGCAGTATTTT	CASTLILPDTQYF
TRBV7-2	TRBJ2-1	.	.	TGTGCCAGCAGCCAACCAGGGCAGGGCTACAATGAGCAGTTCTTC	CASSQPGQGYNEQFF
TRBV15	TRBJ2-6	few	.	TGTGCCACCAGCCGAGCGATGACAGTTGGGGCCAACGTCCTGACTTTC	CATSRAMTVGANVLTF
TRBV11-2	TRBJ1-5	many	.	TGTGCCAGCAGCCCCCAGGAAGATCAGCCCCAGCATTTT	CASSPQEDQPQHF
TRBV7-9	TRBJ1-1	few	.	TGTGCCAGCAGCTTAGCTACTACGGACGGTAACACTGAAGCTTTCTTT	CASSLATTDGNTEAFF
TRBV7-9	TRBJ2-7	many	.	TGTGCCAGCAGACCACCGGGGACATCCTCCTACGAGCAGTACTTC	CASRPPGTSSYEQYF
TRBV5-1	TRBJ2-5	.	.	TGCGCCAGCAGGAAGCAAAGGGGCGACGAGACCCAGTACTTC	CASRKQRGDETQYF
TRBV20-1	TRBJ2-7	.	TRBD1	TGCAGTGCTAGAGTCCGGGACAGGGTGACTCCCGAGCAGTACTTC	CSARVRDRVTPEQYF
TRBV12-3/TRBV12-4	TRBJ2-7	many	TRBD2	TGTGCCAGCACCACGGGACTAGCCTACGAGCAGTACTTC	CASTTGLAYEQYF
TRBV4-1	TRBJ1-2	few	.	TGCGCCAGCAGCCAAGCAACAGCCTTTGGCTATGGCTACACCTTC	CASSQATAFGYGYTF
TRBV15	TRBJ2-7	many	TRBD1	TGTGCCACCAGCAGAGGGACAGGGGGCCGTGGGGTCTACGAGCAGTACTTC	CATSRGTGGRGVYEQYF